The present TCR beta chain was sequenced within a study of blood T cell repertoires in COVID-19. Study information: Acute and convalescent COVID-19 samples came from the United States, Italy and Spain. The analysed material was cDNA or gDNA that came from T cells, B-cell-depleted T cells, or PBMCs.

Authors' analysis steps: Amplification of reference gene primers provided the estimated nucleated cell counts. Libraries were prepared by immunoSEQ multiplex PCR; TCRdb keeps only in-frame clonotypes and omits some of them. V, J and clone size derive from that table, while D and trimming were established from the DNA sequence. The data hold 250,000 to 300,000 clones, with 65% to 90% observed a single time. The sequencing sample was made of peripheral blood. This clonotype was obtained from a man in his fifties or sixties with active or convalescent COVID-19.

The CDR3 reads CASSALLPPNTGELFF. CDR3 DNA sequence: TGTGCCAGCAGCGCGCTCCTTCCTCCGAACACCGGGGAGCTGTTTTTT. The chain couples TRBV2 to TRBJ2-2, with D uncertain. V was pared by 6 bases and J by 0 bases, with 14 bases between. Germline V gene data show CDR1 as SNHLY and CDR2 as FYNNEI. CDR3 length: 16 amino acids.